What follows are 15 T cell receptor beta chains derived from one specimen sequenced in a study of cytomegalovirus exposure and HLA in healthy donors. TCRdb's table, derived via immunoSEQ multiplex PCR, lists solely in-frame clones and lacks some. The sample includes a few hundred thousand clones, more than 85% seen only once; the top ten take more than 10%. Material: PBMCs. The receptors come from a man between 18 and 35 years old in good health and CMV-seropositive.

The V and J genes are TRBV2 and TRBJ1-1, with a possible D match to TRBD1 (5 bases). CDR3 size: 13 residues. Germline lookup yields CDR1 SNHLY and CDR2 FYNNEI. Trimming removed 4 bases from V and 8 bases from J, with 14 bases in between. The CDR3 DNA reads TGTGCCAGCAGTGTGCAGGGAATCCGCGAAGCTTTCTTT. Its protein product is CASSVQGIREAFF.

This clone was seen just once. This chain links TRBV28 with TRBJ2-7; D is unresolved. Germline CDR1 reads MDHEN; CDR2 reads SYDVKM. Between the trimmed V and J ends, which lost 2 bases and 12 bases, there was a span of 23 bases. The CDR3 contains 15 residues. Here the CDR3 reads CASSLVRANSPVGYF. Written as DNA, the CDR3 is TGTGCCAGCAGTTTAGTTAGGGCTAATTCCCCGGTTGGGTACTTC.

The chain carries TRBV27 and TRBJ2-5, with D possibly matching TRBD1 (6 bases). CDR1 and CDR2 from the germline V gene are MNHEY and SMNVEV (reference sequence). The CDR3 extends over 13 amino acids. V was trimmed by 1 base and J by 5 bases, leaving 8 bases between them. This CDR3 is CASSLLTGETQYF. DNA of the CDR3: TGTGCCAGCAGTTTATTAACAGGGGAGACCCAGTACTTC.

The chain's CDR3 is CAWTPFGSEAFF. CDR3 sequence (DNA): TGTGCCTGGACTCCGTTCGGGTCTGAAGCTTTCTTT. This chain uses TRBV30 with TRBJ1-1; D remains unclear. The germline V gene has CDR1 GTSNPN and CDR2 SVGIG (reference sequence). V lost 4 bases to trimming and J lost 6 bases, with 12 bases between them. The CDR3 is 12 amino acids.

This chain uses TRBV21-1 with TRBJ2-7; the table calls TRBD1, which could not be checked here. TRBV21-1 is termed a pseudogene. This CDR3 comprises 15 residues. This CDR3 is CASPPATGGGYEQYF. The CDR3 nucleotides are TGTGCCAGCCCCCCAGCCACAGGGGGCGGCTACGAGCAGTACTTC.

In nucleotides, the CDR3 is TGTGCCAGCAATTGGGGCTGGGGGGGTAATGAAAAACTGTTTTTT. Translating it yields CASNWGWGGNEKLFF. The rearrangement uses TRBV27 and TRBJ1-4, with a weak D call TRBD1 (5 bases). From germline, CDR1 is MNHEY and CDR2 SMNVEV (reference sequence). CDR3 length: 15 residues. V dropped 7 bases and J dropped 4 bases, with 16 bases sitting between them.

This chain joins TRBV7-2 and TRBJ2-5, with 11 positions matching TRBD2. Germline V gives CDR1 SGHTA, CDR2 FQGNSA. The ends lost 0 bases at V and 5 bases at J; junction bases unmatched: 11. The CDR3 is made up of 18 amino acids. The DNA for the CDR3 is TGTGCCAGCAGCTTAGCGCCTATTACTAGCGGGAGTTCCGAGACCCAGTACTTC. It encodes CASSLAPITSGSSETQYF.

J is TRBJ1-5 and V is TRBV2; D is ambiguous. Germline CDR1 reads SNHLY; CDR2 reads FYNNEI. This CDR3 has 15 amino acids. V was shortened by 1 base and J by 0 bases, with 7 bases between the two germline ends. CDR3 DNA: TGTGCCAGCAGTGAAGTGGTTTTTAGCAATCAGCCCCAGCATTTT. This translates into CASSEVVFSNQPQHF. Full variable domain (remainder filled in from reference TRBV2 and TRBJ1-5): EPEVTQTPSHQVTQMGQEVILRCVPISNHLYFYWYRQILGQKVEFLVSFYNNEISEKSEIFDDQFSVERPDGSNFTLKIRSTKLEDSAMYFCASSEVVFSNQPQHFGDGTRLSIL.

This clone was counted between two and nine times. The same CDR3 also results from other DNA sequences found in this sample. The V gene is TRBV5-1, the J gene TRBJ2-5; D remains unclear. V was cut by 2 bases and J by 1 base, with 9 bases left in between. The germline gives CDR1 SGHRS, CDR2 YFSETQ. The length of the CDR3 is 14 residues. The CDR3 is CASSFGTAQETQYF. CDR3 DNA: TGCGCCAGCAGCTTTGGTACAGCCCAAGAGACCCAGTACTTC.

This clone was detected only once. The germline gene is not matched at one end of the junction; a read error may be the cause. The J gene is TRBJ1-1, the V gene TRBV7-9, with D perhaps matching TRBD1 (6 bases). This CDR3 is built from 15 residues. Germline V gene data show CDR1 as SEHNR and CDR2 as FQNEAQ (reference sequence). CDR3 DNA sequence: TGTGCCAGCAGCCTAGCGGGGGCAATGAACACTGAAGCTTTCTTT. The encoded protein is CASSLAGAMNTEAFF. Complete variable domain (other parts from reference TRBV7-9 and TRBJ1-1): DTGVSQNPRHKITKRGQNVTFRCDPISEHNRLYWYRQTLGQGPEFLTYFQNEAQLEKSRLLSDRFSAERPKGSFSTLEIQRTEQGDSAMYLCASSLAGAMNTEAFFGQGTRLTVV.

The chain couples TRBV7-2 to TRBJ2-7; TRBD1 matches at 10 bases. With 3 bases clipped from V and 7 bases from J, the junction kept 6 bases outside the gene matches. CDR1 is SGHTA, CDR2 FQGNSA, per germline. The CDR3 is made up of 14 amino acids. The CDR3 bases are TGTGCCAGCAGCTTCCGGGACAGGGGCAGGGAGCAGTACTTC. Its protein is CASSFRDRGREQYF.

The chain uses TRBV5-1 and TRBJ2-5; D unresolved. The CDR3 sequence is 14 residues long. Germline assignment: CDR1 SGHRS and CDR2 YFSETQ. V was pared by 0 bases and J by 2 bases, with 8 bases between. The CDR3 DNA sequence: TGCGCCAGCAGCTTGGCAGCGCAACAAGAGACCCAGTACTTC. Protein: CASSLAAQQETQYF.

The V call is TRBV4-3, the J call TRBJ2-3; tentative D call: TRBD1 (5 bases). V gave up 3 bases and J gave up 8 bases, with 9 bases separating them. Germline V lookup: CDR1 LGHNA, CDR2 YSLEER. The length of the CDR3 is 12 residues. CDR3 residues: CASSHARATQYF. In nucleotides, the CDR3 is TGCGCCAGCAGCCACGCCAGGGCTACGCAGTATTTT.

This chain connects TRBV28 to TRBJ2-7; no reliable D call. Germline-derived CDR1 and CDR2 are MDHEN and SYDVKM. The CDR3 runs 14 residues. The V end lost 3 bases, the J end lost 3 bases, and 12 bases lay between the germline ends. The CDR3 is CASSFPSSLYEQYF. In nucleotides, the CDR3 is TGTGCCAGCAGTTTCCCGAGCTCCCTCTACGAGCAGTACTTC.

This clone came up a few times. The rearrangement uses TRBV19 and TRBJ1-2; 8 bases are a match to TRBD1. Germline-derived CDR1 and CDR2 are LNHDA and SQIVND (reference sequence). CDR3 length: 12 amino acids. Trimming cost V 5 bases and J 5 bases; bases outside gene matches: 1. CDR3 DNA sequence: TGTGCCAGTAGTCGACAGGGGTATGGCTACACCTTC. Translating it yields CASSRQGYGYTF.